The TCR beta chain described here comes from a study of cytomegalovirus exposure and HLA in healthy donors. Germline-derived CDR1 and CDR2 are SGDLS and YYNGEE. The V gene lost 3 bases and the J gene lost 8 bases, with 18 bases spanning the gap. The CDR3 has 15 residues. Libraries were prepared by immunoSEQ multiplex PCR; TCRdb keeps only in-frame clonotypes and omits some of them. The sample yields roughly 150,000 clones, around 92% seen once. The sample taken for sequencing was PBMCs. This TCR came from a man between 18 and 29 years old in good health and CMV-seropositive. The chain uses TRBV9 and TRBJ1-5; tentatively, D is TRBD1 (6 bases). Here the CDR3 DNA reads TGTGCCAGCAGCGCCGCCGGGACATATGTAGAGCCCCAGCATTTT. Protein: CASSAAGTYVEPQHF.